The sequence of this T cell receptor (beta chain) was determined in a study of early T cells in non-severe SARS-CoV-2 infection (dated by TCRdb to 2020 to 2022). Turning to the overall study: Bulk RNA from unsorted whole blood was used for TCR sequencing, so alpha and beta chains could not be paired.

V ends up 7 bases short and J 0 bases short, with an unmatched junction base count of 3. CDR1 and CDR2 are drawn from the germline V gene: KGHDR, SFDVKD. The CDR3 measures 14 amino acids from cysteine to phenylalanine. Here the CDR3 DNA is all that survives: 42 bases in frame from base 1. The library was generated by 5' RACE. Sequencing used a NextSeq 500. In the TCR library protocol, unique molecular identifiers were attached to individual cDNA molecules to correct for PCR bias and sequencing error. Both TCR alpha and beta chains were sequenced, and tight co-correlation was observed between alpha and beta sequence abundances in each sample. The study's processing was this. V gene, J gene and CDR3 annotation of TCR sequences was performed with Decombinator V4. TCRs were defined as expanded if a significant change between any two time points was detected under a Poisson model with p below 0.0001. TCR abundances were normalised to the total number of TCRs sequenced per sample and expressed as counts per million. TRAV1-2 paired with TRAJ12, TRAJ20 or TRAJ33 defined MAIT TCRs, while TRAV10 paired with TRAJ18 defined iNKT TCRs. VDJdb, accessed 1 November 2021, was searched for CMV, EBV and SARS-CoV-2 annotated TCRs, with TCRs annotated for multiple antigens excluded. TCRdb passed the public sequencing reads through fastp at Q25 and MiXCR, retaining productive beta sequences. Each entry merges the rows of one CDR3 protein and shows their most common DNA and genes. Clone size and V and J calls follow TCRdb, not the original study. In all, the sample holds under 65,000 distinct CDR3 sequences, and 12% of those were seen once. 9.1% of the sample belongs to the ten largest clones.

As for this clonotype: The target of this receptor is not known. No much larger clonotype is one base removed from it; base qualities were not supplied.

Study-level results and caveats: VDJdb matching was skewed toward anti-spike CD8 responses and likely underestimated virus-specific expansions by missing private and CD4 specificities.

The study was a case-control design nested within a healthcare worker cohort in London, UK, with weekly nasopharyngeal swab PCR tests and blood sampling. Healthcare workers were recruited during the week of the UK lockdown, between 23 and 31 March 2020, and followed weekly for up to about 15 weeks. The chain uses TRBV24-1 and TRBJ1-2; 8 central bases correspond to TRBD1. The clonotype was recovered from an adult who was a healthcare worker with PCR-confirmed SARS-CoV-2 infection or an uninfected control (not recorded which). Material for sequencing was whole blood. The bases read TGTGCCACCAGCAACAGGGGGACTAACTATGGCTACACCTTC. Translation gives CATSNRGTNYGYTF.